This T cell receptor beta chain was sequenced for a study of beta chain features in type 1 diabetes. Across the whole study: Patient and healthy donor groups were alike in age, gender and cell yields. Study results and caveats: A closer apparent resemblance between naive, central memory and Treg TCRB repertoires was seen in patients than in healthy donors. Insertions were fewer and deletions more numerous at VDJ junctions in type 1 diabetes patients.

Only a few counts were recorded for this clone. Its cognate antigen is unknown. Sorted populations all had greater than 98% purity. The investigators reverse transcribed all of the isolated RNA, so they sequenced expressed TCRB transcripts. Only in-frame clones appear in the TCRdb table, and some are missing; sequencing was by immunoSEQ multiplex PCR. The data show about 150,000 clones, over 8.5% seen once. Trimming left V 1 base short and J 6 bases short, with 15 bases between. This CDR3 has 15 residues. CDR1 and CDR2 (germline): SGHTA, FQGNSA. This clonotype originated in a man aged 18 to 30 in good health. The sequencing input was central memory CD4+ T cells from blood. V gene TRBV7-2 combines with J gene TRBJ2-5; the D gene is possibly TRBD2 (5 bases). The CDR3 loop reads CASSLDRGGWQTQYF. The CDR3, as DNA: TGTGCCAGCAGCTTAGACCGCGGCGGGTGGCAGACCCAGTACTTC.